Listed here is a single T cell receptor (beta chain). Antigen: not known. The sample comes from a study of T cell repertoires in cytomegalovirus infection. In TCRdb, the reads were re-called with MiXCR into one record per CDR3 protein. The data show around 530,000 distinct CDR3 sequences, approximately 25% seen once. The CDR3 extends over 15 amino acids. V gave up 6 bases and J gave up 6 bases; unmatched junction bases: 9. Germline loops: CDR1 SGHTA, CDR2 FQGNSA. Study results and limitations: Ex vivo, HLA-C-restricted CMV-specific TCR beta clonotypes prevailed over the rest of the response.

Sequencing was performed on PBMCs. The sequence was obtained from a human donor in good health (CMV status not recorded). Some clones in this sample may be carry-over from other donors' samples. The chain joins TRBV7-2 to TRBJ2-2, with 8 positions matching TRBD2. CDR3 sequence: CASSPTAGGSGELFF. CDR3 nucleotide sequence: TGTGCCAGCAGTCCAACGGCGGGAGGATCCGGGGAGCTGTTTTTT.